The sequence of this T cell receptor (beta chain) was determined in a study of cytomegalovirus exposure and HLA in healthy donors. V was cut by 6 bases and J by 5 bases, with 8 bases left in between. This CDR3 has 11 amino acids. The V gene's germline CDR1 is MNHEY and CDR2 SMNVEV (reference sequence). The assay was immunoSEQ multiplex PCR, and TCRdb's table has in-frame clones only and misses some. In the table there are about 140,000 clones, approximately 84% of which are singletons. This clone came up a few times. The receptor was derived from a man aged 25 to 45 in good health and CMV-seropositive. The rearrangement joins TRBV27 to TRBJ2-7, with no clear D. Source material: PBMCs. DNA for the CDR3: TGTGCCAGCAGACATCGGGACGAGCAGTACTTC. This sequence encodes CASRHRDEQYF.